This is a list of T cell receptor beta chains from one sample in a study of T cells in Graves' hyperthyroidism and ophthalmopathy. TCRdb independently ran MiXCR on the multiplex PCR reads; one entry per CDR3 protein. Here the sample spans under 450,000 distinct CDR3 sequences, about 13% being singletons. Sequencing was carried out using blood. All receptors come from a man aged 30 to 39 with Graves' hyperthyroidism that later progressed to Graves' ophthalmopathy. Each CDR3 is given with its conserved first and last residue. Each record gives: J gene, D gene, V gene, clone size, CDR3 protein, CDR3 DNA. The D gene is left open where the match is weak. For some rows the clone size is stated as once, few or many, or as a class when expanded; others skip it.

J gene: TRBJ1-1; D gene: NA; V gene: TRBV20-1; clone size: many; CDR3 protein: CSARGTARGNTEAFF; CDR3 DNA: TGCAGTGCCCGCGGGACGGCCAGGGGCAACACTGAAGCTTTCTTT
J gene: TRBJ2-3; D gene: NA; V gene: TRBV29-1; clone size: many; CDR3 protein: CSVLGAGDTQYF; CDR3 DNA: TGCAGCGTATTGGGGGCGGGAGATACGCAGTATTTT
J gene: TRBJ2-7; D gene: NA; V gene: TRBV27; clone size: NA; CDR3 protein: CASSLRVPYEQYF; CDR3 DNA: TGTGCCAGCAGTTTAAGGGTCCCCTACGAGCAGTACTTC
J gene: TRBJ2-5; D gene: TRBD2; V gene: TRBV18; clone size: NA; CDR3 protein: CVSSQTSGTQETQYF; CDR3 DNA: TGTGTCAGCTCACAGACTAGCGGGACCCAAGAGACCCAGTACTTC
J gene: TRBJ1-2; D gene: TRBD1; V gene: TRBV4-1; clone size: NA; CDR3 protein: CASSQDEGASGYTF; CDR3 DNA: TGCGCCAGCAGCCAAGATGAGGGGGCAAGTGGCTACACCTTC
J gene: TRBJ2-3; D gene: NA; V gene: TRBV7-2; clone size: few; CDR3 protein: CASSSIPENTQYF; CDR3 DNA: TGTGCCAGCAGCTCAATACCAGAAAATACGCAGTATTTT
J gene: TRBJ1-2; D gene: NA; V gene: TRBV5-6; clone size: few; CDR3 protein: CASDGQHLYGYTF; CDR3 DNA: TGTGCCAGCGACGGACAGCACCTTTATGGCTACACCTTC
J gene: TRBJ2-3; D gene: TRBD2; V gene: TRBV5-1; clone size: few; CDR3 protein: CASSVAGRTDTQYF; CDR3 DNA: TGCGCCAGCAGCGTAGCGGGGCGCACAGATACGCAGTATTTT
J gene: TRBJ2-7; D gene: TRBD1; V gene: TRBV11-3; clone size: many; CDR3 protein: CASSSRDSSYEQYF; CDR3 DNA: TGTGCCAGCAGCTCTCGGGACAGCTCCTACGAGCAGTACTTC
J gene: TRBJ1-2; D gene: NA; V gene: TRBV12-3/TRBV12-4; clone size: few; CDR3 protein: CASSRQFYGYTF; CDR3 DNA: TGTGCCAGCAGCAGACAGTTCTATGGCTACACCTTC
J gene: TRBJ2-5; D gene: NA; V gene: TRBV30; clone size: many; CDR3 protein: CAWSVLAAGRETQYF; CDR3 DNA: TGTGCCTGGAGTGTACTTGCGGCAGGGAGAGAGACCCAGTACTTC
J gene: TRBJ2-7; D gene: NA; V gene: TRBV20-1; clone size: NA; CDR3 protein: CSARDQVASGAPYEQCF; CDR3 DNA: NA
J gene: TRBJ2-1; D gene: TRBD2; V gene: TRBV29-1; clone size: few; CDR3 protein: CSVDPGGWAFEQFF; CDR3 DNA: TGCAGCGTTGATCCCGGGGGGTGGGCATTTGAGCAGTTCTTC
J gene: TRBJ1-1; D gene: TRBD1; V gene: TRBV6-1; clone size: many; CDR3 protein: CATTRGQGYPLAFF; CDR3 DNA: TGTGCCACCACCCGGGGACAGGGCTATCCCTTAGCTTTCTTT
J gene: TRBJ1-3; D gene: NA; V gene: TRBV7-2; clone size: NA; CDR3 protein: CASSAGGVGNTIYF; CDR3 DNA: TGTGCCAGCAGCGCGGGCGGAGTCGGAAACACCATATATTTT
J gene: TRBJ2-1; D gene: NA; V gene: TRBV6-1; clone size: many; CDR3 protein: CASSADLPSSYNEQFF; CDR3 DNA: TGTGCCAGCAGCGCCGATTTGCCAAGCTCCTACAATGAGCAGTTCTTC
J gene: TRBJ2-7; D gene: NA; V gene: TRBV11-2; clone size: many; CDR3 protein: CASSLEGGGHEQYF; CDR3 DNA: TGTGCCAGCAGCTTAGAGGGGGGGGGGCACGAGCAGTACTTC
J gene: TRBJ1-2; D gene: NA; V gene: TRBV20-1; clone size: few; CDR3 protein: CSAGDEKRRGYTF; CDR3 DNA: TGCAGTGCTGGGGACGAAAAACGCCGTGGCTACACCTTC
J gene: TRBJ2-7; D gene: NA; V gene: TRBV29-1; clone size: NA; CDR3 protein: CSVESQVPYEQYF; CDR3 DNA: TGCAGCGTTGAATCTCAGGTTCCCTACGAGCAGTACTTC
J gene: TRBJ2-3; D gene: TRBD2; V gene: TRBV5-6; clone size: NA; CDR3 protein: CASSLELAGAGTDTQYF; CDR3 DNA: TGTGCCAGCAGCTTGGAGCTAGCGGGGGCGGGGACAGATACGCAGTATTTT
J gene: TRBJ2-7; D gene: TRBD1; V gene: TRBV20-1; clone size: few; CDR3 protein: CSAKGQPYEQYF; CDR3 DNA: TGCAGTGCCAAGGGACAGCCATACGAGCAGTACTTC
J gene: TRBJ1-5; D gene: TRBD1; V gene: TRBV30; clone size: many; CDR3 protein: CAWTGQGGQPQHF; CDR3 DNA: TGTGCCTGGACGGGACAGGGGGGTCAGCCCCAGCATTTT
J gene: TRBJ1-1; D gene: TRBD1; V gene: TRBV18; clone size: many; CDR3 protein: CASSPAGGGTEAFF; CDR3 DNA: TGTGCCAGCTCACCAGCAGGGGGTGGGACTGAAGCTTTCTTT
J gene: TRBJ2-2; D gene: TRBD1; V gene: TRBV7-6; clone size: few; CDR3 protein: CASSLVTGGAAGELFF; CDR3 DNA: TGTGCCAGCAGCTTAGTGACAGGGGGCGCGGCCGGGGAGCTGTTTTTT
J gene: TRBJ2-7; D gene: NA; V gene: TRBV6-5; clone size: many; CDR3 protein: CASSYGRWDTTPYEQYF; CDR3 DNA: TGTGCCAGCAGTTATGGGCGATGGGACACAACCCCTTACGAGCAGTACTTC
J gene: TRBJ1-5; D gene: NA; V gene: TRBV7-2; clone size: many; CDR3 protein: CASSAPGGSFSNQPQHF; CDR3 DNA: TGTGCCAGCAGCGCCCCGGGGGGGTCCTTTAGCAATCAGCCCCAGCATTTT
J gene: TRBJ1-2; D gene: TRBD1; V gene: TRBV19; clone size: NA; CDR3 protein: CASGQGYYGYTF; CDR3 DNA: TGTGCCAGCGGACAGGGGTACTATGGCTACACCTTC
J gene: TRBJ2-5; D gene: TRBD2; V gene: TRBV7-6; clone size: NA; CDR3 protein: CASSLIGWASGGRETEYF; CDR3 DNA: TGTGCCAGCAGCTTAATTGGTTGGGCTAGCGGGGGAAGAGAGACCGAGTACTTC
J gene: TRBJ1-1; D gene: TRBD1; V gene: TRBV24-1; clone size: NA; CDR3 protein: CATSGPRGDGMNTEAFF; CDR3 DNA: TGTGCCACCAGTGGTCCCAGGGGGGATGGGATGAACACTGAAGCTTTCTTT
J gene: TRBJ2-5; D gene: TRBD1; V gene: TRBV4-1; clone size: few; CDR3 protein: CASSQDVGGAWQTQYF; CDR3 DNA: TGCGCCAGCAGCCAAGATGTAGGGGGCGCTTGGCAGACCCAGTACTTC
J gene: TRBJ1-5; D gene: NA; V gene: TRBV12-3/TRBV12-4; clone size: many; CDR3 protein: CASSSPQSGNQPQHF; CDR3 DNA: TGTGCCAGCAGTTCCCCTCAGAGCGGCAATCAGCCCCAGCATTTT
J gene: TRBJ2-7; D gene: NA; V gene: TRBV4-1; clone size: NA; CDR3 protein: CASSHGVRGYEQYF; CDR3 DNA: TGCGCCAGCAGCCACGGCGTCAGGGGTTACGAGCAGTACTTC
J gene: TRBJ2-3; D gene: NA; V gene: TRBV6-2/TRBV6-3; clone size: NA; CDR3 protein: CASSYLGVDTQYF; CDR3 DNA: TGTGCCAGCAGTTACTTAGGGGTGGATACGCAGTATTTT
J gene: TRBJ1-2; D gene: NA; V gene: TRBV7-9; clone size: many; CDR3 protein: CASSFTGSSDYGYTF; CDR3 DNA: TGTGCCAGCAGCTTTACAGGGAGTTCTGACTATGGCTACACCTTC
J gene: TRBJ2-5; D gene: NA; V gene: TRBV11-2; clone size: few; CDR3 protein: CASNLGRQETQYF; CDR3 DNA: TGTGCCAGCAATCTTGGGAGACAAGAGACCCAGTACTTC
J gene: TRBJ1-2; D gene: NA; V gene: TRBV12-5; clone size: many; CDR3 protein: CASGPRDNYGYTF; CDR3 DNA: TGTGCTAGTGGTCCCCGGGATAACTATGGCTACACCTTC
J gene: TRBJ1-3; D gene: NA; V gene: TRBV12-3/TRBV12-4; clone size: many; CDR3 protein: CASSSRLWAAPGNTIYF; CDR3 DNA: TGTGCCAGCAGTTCCCGGCTTTGGGCAGCGCCAGGCAACACCATATATTTT
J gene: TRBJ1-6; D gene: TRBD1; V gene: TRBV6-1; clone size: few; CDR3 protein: CASSTPRGRTHNSPLHF; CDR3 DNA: TGTGCCAGCAGTACCCCGAGGGGGCGAACCCATAATTCACCCCTCCACTTT
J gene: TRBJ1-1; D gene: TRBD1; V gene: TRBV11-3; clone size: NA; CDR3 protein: CASSGSQGARNTEAFF; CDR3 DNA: TGTGCCAGCAGCGGCAGTCAGGGGGCACGAAACACTGAAGCTTTCTTT